Listed here are 31 T cell receptor beta chains from one sample, sequenced in a study of human T cells and chemical hapten exposure. TCRdb called the RACE reads again in MiXCR, with one record for every CDR3 protein. The sample has some 400,000 distinct CDR3 sequences, roughly 5.3% seen once; the top ten hold about 2.5%. Time point here: pre-sensitization, week 0. As to treatment: therapeutic diphenylcyclopropenone sensitization with weekly scalp DPC. The sample consisted of whole blood, taken in connection with sensitization to the hapten diphenylcyclopropenone (DPC). The receptors originated from a woman in her 50s with alopecia areata. Some clones in this sample may be carry-over from other donors' samples.

This clonotype occurred a few times. The rearrangement links TRBV12-3 or TRBV12-4 to TRBJ1-1; the D gene is possibly TRBD1 (5 bases). The CDR3 consists of 14 residues. V shed 6 bases and J shed 1 base, with 12 bases lying between them. The chain's CDR3 is CASSLGVANTEAFF. CDR3 nucleotides: TGTGCCAGCAGCCTAGGGGTCGCGAACACTGAAGCTTTCTTT.

The CDR3 here is CASSQDSRLARDHGDEQYF. The DNA for the CDR3 is TGCGCCAGCAGCCAAGATAGTAGACTAGCGAGAGACCATGGGGACGAGCAGTACTTC. The rearrangement joins TRBV4-3 to TRBJ2-7; TRBD2 agrees at 8 bases. Losses at the gene ends were 0 bases for V and 5 bases for J; bases not matched to a gene: 18. The CDR3 has 19 amino acids. Germline CDR1 and CDR2: LGHNA and YSLEER.

This clonotype was seen at least ten times. This chain links TRBV5-1 with TRBJ1-1, with D maybe TRBD1 (6 bases). Germline V gene sequence: CDR1 SGHRS, CDR2 YFSETQ. This CDR3 has 14 residues. The germline V and J ends were trimmed by 0 bases and 4 bases, with 10 bases remaining between them. The CDR3: CASSLAGAGTEAFF. CDR3 in DNA: TGCGCCAGCAGCTTGGCGGGGGCAGGCACTGAAGCTTTCTTT.

This clonotype has more than one count but fewer than ten. This chain connects TRBV12-3 or TRBV12-4 to TRBJ2-7; D might be TRBD1 or TRBD2, each matching 6 bases. V was trimmed by 5 bases and J by 4 bases, leaving 12 bases between them. The CDR3 consists of 13 residues. The CDR3 sequence: CASSPRGRYEQYF. The CDR3 DNA follows: TGTGCCAGCAGTCCCCGGGGGCGGTACGAGCAGTACTTC.

This clonotype was counted at least ten times. V is TRBV25-1 and J is TRBJ2-7; 8 positions match TRBD2. Germline V gives CDR1 MGHDK, CDR2 SYGVNS. J gave up 7 bases and V 6 bases, and 8 bases lay outside the gene matches. The CDR3 runs 13 residues. The CDR3 sequence: CASRALRGDEQYF. The CDR3 coding sequence is TGTGCCAGCAGGGCCTTGCGGGGGGATGAGCAGTACTTC.

The gene calls are TRBV10-1 and TRBJ2-7; unclear D gene. The V end lost 7 bases, the J end lost 4 bases, and 17 bases lay between the germline ends. The CDR3 sequence is 14 residues long. From germline, CDR1 is WNHNN and CDR2 SYGVQD (reference sequence). The DNA for the CDR3 is TGCGCCAGCACCCCTATGGGCTGGGAATACGAGCAGTACTTC. Encoded protein: CASTPMGWEYEQYF.

The table lists this clonotype with many counts. V and J are TRBV7-8 and TRBJ2-2; 9 nucleotides line up with TRBD1. Germline CDR1 reads SGHVS; CDR2 reads FQNEAQ. The junction had 5 bases not matched to a gene; V was cut back by 2 bases and J by 7 bases. There are 15 residues in the CDR3. This CDR3 reads CASSLYRGQIGELFF. CDR3 coding DNA: TGTGCCAGCAGCTTATACAGGGGGCAAATCGGGGAGCTGTTTTTT.

The chain has TRBV27 and TRBJ1-2; TRBD1 aligns across 7 bases. The CDR3 spans 14 residues. Trimming cost V 0 bases and J 5 bases; bases outside gene matches: 3. Germline V lookup: CDR1 MNHEY, CDR2 SMNVEV (reference sequence). CDR3 loop: CASSLSVRGYGYTF. The DNA for the CDR3 is TGTGCCAGCAGTTTATCTGTCAGGGGGTATGGCTACACCTTC.

In this sample, this clonotype turned up many times. The CDR3 nucleotides are TGCAGTGTTCCGACAGGGGGTGGAACCGAGCAGTACTTC. The encoded protein is CSVPTGGGTEQYF. The chain uses TRBV20-1 and TRBJ2-7; 9 bases are a match to TRBD1. V shed 7 bases and J 6 bases; nucleotides not matched to a gene: 10. CDR1 is DFQATT and CDR2 is SNEGSKA in the germline V gene (reference sequence). The CDR3 is 13 amino acids.

This clonotype was seen only a few times. The chain links TRBV12-3 or TRBV12-4 to TRBJ1-5; TRBD1 is a possible D gene (5 bases). This CDR3 is built from 15 residues. Trimming removed 6 bases at V and 0 bases at J, with 12 bases between. The CDR3, as DNA: TGTGCCAGCAGACCTGACAGTCTTAGCAATCAGCCCCAGCATTTT. Protein: CASRPDSLSNQPQHF.

The rearrangement joins TRBV5-6 to TRBJ1-2, with 10 bases that match TRBD1. Germline CDR1 is SGHDT and CDR2 is YYEEEE. Trimming removed 5 bases from V and 7 bases from J; junction bases left unmatched: 8. This CDR3 comprises 14 residues. The CDR3 DNA follows: TGTGCCAGCAGTTTCGGGACAGGGGCTACTGGCTACACCTTC. Translation gives CASSFGTGATGYTF.

This clonotype was counted a few times. This sequence joins TRBV15 and TRBJ1-1, with 7 bases that match TRBD1. Germline lookup yields CDR1 LNHNV and CDR2 YYDKDF (reference sequence). V was pared by 0 bases and J by 3 bases, with 7 bases of the junction left unmatched. CDR3 length equals 16 residues. CDR3 nucleotide sequence: TGTGCCACCAGCAGAGAGAAAGGGGGCGCCGACACTGAAGCTTTCTTT. Translating it yields CATSREKGGADTEAFF. The variable domain in full, with the rest retrieved from reference TRBV15 and TRBJ1-1, is DAMVIQNPRYQVTQFGKPVTLSCSQTLNHNVMYWYQQKSSQAPKLLFHYYDKDFNNEADTPDNFQSRRPNTSFCFLDIRSPGLGDTAMYLCATSREKGGADTEAFFGQGTRLTVV.

This clonotype was seen a few times. This rearrangement joins TRBV6-5 to TRBJ2-7; weak D call: TRBD1 (6 bases). CDR1 is MNHEY, CDR2 SVGAGI, per germline. Trimming took off 5 bases at V and 0 bases at J, with 11 bases between the two ends. The CDR3 has 14 residues. CDR3 sequence: CASSPDRTSYEQYF. DNA for the CDR3: TGTGCCAGCAGTCCCGACAGGACCTCCTACGAGCAGTACTTC.

This clonotype was found many times. The rearrangement links TRBV12-3 or TRBV12-4 to TRBJ2-1; the match to TRBD2 covers 8 bases. J gave up 8 bases and V 2 bases, and 2 bases lay outside the gene matches. This CDR3 has 13 residues. The CDR3 region is CASSLIAGYEQFF. The CDR3 bases are TGTGCCAGCAGTTTAATAGCGGGGTATGAGCAGTTCTTC.

This clonotype was seen at least ten times. The rearrangement joins TRBV28 to TRBJ1-1, with 12 bases aligning to TRBD1. The CDR3 runs 16 residues. The germline V gene has CDR1 MDHEN and CDR2 SYDVKM. Trimming removed 5 bases from V and 5 bases from J; junction bases left unmatched: 9. CDR3 coding DNA: TGTGCCAGCAGTCCGGGGACAGGGGGCGAAGGGACTGAAGCTTTCTTT. This gives the protein CASSPGTGGEGTEAFF. The full variable domain, rest sourced from reference TRBV28 and TRBJ1-1, is DVKVTQSSRYLVKRTGEKVFLECVQDMDHENMFWYRQDPGLGLRLIYFSYDVKMKEKGDIPEGYSVSREKKERFSLILESASTNQTSMYLCASSPGTGGEGTEAFFGQGTRLTVV.

This sequence joins TRBV20-1 and TRBJ2-4; 8 nucleotides agree with TRBD2. The CDR3 sequence is 14 residues long. Looked up from germline, CDR1 is DFQATT and CDR2 is SNEGSKA (reference sequence). V lost 5 bases and J lost 4; bases outside the gene matches: 7. This CDR3 reads CSAERERAKNIQYF. The CDR3 nucleotides are TGCAGTGCTGAGCGGGAGAGGGCGAAAAACATTCAGTACTTC.

This clonotype was picked up many times. The rearrangement joins TRBV20-1 to TRBJ1-1; D possibly corresponds to TRBD1 (5 bases). V lost 5 bases, J lost 4 bases, and 11 bases lay in between. The CDR3 contains 12 residues. CDR1 and CDR2 (germline): DFQATT, SNEGSKA (reference sequence). CDR3 sequence reads: CSAPWTSTEAFF. CDR3 DNA sequence: TGCAGTGCTCCGTGGACATCCACTGAAGCTTTCTTT.

The table lists this clonotype with a few counts. The chain joins TRBV7-9 to TRBJ2-1; tentative D call: TRBD2 (6 bases). CDR1 and CDR2 (germline): SEHNR, FQNEAQ (reference sequence). The length of the CDR3 is 15 residues. V gave up 5 bases and J gave up 9 bases, with 20 bases separating them. CDR3 sequence reads: CASSPRKERVSEQFF. The CDR3 DNA reads TGTGCCAGCAGCCCGAGGAAAGAGCGGGTGAGTGAGCAGTTCTTC.

This clonotype appeared many times. The chain has TRBV28 and TRBJ1-4; TRBD1 matches at 7 bases. This CDR3 has 16 residues. Germline CDR1 is MDHEN and CDR2 is SYDVKM. J gave up 5 bases and V 6 bases, and 12 bases lay outside the gene matches. CDR3 in DNA: TGTGCCAGCAGCACTGGGACAGCCGGGCAGAATGAAAAACTGTTTTTT. It encodes CASSTGTAGQNEKLFF.

This clonotype occurred a few times. This chain connects TRBV7-3 to TRBJ1-2; TRBD1 is a possible D gene (5 bases). This CDR3 contains 13 residues. Trimming removed 7 bases from V and 7 bases from J, with 16 bases in between. Germline V gene data show CDR1 as SGHTA and CDR2 as FQGTGA. This CDR3 is CASTDSGGGGYTF. The CDR3, as DNA: TGTGCCAGCACCGATTCGGGGGGTGGTGGCTACACCTTC.

This clonotype came up many times. The V and J genes are TRBV9 and TRBJ2-1; 8 bases align to TRBD2. Losses at the gene ends were 5 bases for V and 8 bases for J; bases not matched to a gene: 12. Germline-derived CDR1 and CDR2 are SGDLS and YYNGEE. The CDR3 covers 15 residues. The CDR3 region has the DNA TGTGCCAGCAGTGTTCGACCGGGAGGGCCCGATGAGCAGTTCTTC. It translates to CASSVRPGGPDEQFF.

The chain employs TRBV6-6 and TRBJ1-5; possibly TRBD1 for D (5 bases). The germline V gene encodes CDR1 MNHNY and CDR2 SVGAGI (reference sequence). V dropped 6 bases and J dropped 2 bases, with 20 bases sitting between them. The CDR3 runs to 17 residues. The CDR3 DNA reads TGTGCCAGCAGCTCGCTGGTCGGCGTAGGGGGCAATCAGCCCCAGCATTTT. It is translated as CASSSLVGVGGNQPQHF.

This clonotype was counted a few times. The chain links TRBV30 to TRBJ1-2, with D hard to call. Germline V gene data show CDR1 as GTSNPN and CDR2 as SVGIG (reference sequence). V lost 4 bases to trimming and J lost 8 bases, with 17 bases between them. This CDR3 has 13 residues. The CDR3 reads CAWTEARVRGYTF. In DNA form, the CDR3 reads TGTGCCTGGACTGAGGCGAGGGTACGCGGCTACACCTTC.

This clonotype was picked up many times. This chain connects TRBV5-1 to TRBJ2-3; perhaps D is TRBD1 or TRBD2 (6 bases each). CDR1 and CDR2 from the germline V gene are SGHRS and YFSETQ. There are 14 residues in the CDR3. V gave up 7 bases and J gave up 0 bases, with 12 bases separating them. CDR3 DNA sequence: TGCGCCAGCGGGGGGCCCACTAGCACAGATACGCAGTATTTT. It codes for CASGGPTSTDTQYF.

This clonotype appeared many times. The rearrangement links TRBV28 to TRBJ2-3; D gene uncertain. The CDR3 covers 14 residues. CDR1 and CDR2 from the germline V gene are MDHEN and SYDVKM. With 7 bases removed from V and 2 bases from J, the gap between germline ends came to 13 bases. Here the CDR3 reads CASTLGINTDTQYF. In DNA, the CDR3 is TGTGCCAGCACCCTCGGCATTAACACAGATACGCAGTATTTT.

This clonotype showed up just a few times. The CDR3 loop reads CASRPGSGANVLTF. The CDR3 DNA follows: TGTGCCAGCAGGCCGGGATCTGGGGCCAACGTCCTGACTTTC. This rearrangement joins TRBV7-3 to TRBJ2-6, with D perhaps matching TRBD2 (5 bases). This CDR3 is 14 amino acids long. Deletions cut 6 bases from V and 1 base from J, with 7 bases between. CDR1 is SGHTA and CDR2 is FQGTGA in the germline V gene. Full variable domain (rest looked up from reference TRBV7-3 and TRBJ2-6): GAGVSQTPSNKVTEKGKYVELRCDPISGHTALYWYRQSLGQGPEFLIYFQGTGAADDSGLPNDRFFAVRPEGSVSTLKIQRTERGDSAVYLCASRPGSGANVLTFGAGSRLTVL.

This clonotype was observed a few times. V and J are TRBV12-3 or TRBV12-4 and TRBJ1-2, with D unresolved. With 4 bases removed from V and 8 bases from J, the gap between germline ends came to 17 bases. The CDR3 spans 14 residues. CDR3 amino acids: CASSSSPPVRGYTF. The CDR3 bases are TGTGCCAGCAGTTCCTCTCCCCCTGTCCGAGGCTACACCTTC.

The V and J genes are TRBV6-5 and TRBJ1-3, with D perhaps TRBD1 (6 bases). CDR3 length: 13 residues. V dropped 5 bases and J dropped 2 bases, with 7 bases sitting between them. Germline assignment: CDR1 MNHEY and CDR2 SVGAGI. CDR3 nucleotides: TGTGCCAGCAGTAGACAGGCTGGAAACACCATATATTTT. It translates to CASSRQAGNTIYF.

This clonotype was observed at least ten times. An end of the junction differs from the germline gene, which may be a read error. This sequence joins TRBV7-2 and TRBJ2-3, with 15 bases identical to TRBD2. The CDR3 totals 19 residues. CDR1 and CDR2 from the germline V gene are SGHTA and FQGNSA. The CDR3 nucleotides are TGTGCCAGCAGCCCTGGTGTCCGTGGGACTAGCGGGAGGAGGATGGCTCGCTTTTTT. This translates into CASSPGVRGTSGRRMARFF.

The chain joins TRBV4-3 to TRBJ1-2; a possible D gene is TRBD1 (5 bases). Germline V gives CDR1 LGHNA, CDR2 YSLEER. This CDR3 has 15 residues. V was cut by 5 bases and J by 4 bases, with 17 bases left in between. CDR3 nucleotide sequence: TGCGCCAGCAGCTCACGCCGGGGGATAAGCTATGGCTACACCTTC. It translates to CASSSRRGISYGYTF.

The sample holds a few counts of this clonotype. The rearrangement joins TRBV10-3 to TRBJ1-2; D is perhaps TRBD1 (5 bases). The CDR3 runs to 14 residues. CDR1 and CDR2 (germline): ENHRY, SYGVKD. Deletions cut 0 bases from V and 4 bases from J, with 9 bases between. The CDR3 here is CAISESTVLYGYTF. CDR3 DNA: TGTGCCATCAGTGAGTCGACAGTGCTCTATGGCTACACCTTC.